A single sample is the source of the 23 T cell receptor beta chains below, sequenced in a study of blood T cells in healthy people across ages. PCR was performed a second time for roughly 7 to 11 cycles using a sample-barcoded 5' primer and a J-beta primer mix. TCRdb recomputed calls from the 5' RACE reads with MiXCR, one row per CDR3 protein. Among 1.5 million to 2 million distinct CDR3 sequences, around half were seen once, and the ten largest hold 2% to 2.5%. Input material: blood. The source is a woman aged 40 to 50 in good health.

In its sample, this clonotype was seen a few times. V gene TRBV27 combines with J gene TRBJ2-4; unclear D gene. The assigned J gene may be wrong: the sequence end matches TRBJ2-7 better. This CDR3 has 14 residues. Germline V gives CDR1 MNHEY, CDR2 SMNVEV (reference sequence). The CDR3 nucleotides read TGTGCCAGCAGTTTAGCTGGCAAAGCCTACGAGCAGTACTTC. The encoded protein is CASSLAGKAYEQYF.

The chain recombines TRBV7-2 with TRBJ2-7; the D gene is possibly TRBD2 (6 bases). Per the germline V gene, CDR1 is SGHTA and CDR2 is FQGNSA. The V gene lost 2 bases and the J gene lost 5 bases, with 13 bases spanning the gap. The CDR3 has 14 amino acids. The CDR3 sequence is CASSLWRVGNEQYF. The DNA for the CDR3 is TGTGCCAGCAGCTTATGGAGGGTAGGAAACGAGCAGTACTTC.

The chain carries TRBV20-1 and TRBJ1-1, with D possibly being TRBD1 (5 bases). The CDR3 runs to 13 residues. CDR1 and CDR2 (germline): DFQATT, SNEGSKA (reference sequence). Trimming pared 1 base from V and 10 bases from J, leaving 16 bases between. The CDR3 sequence is CSARATRESGAFF. Written as DNA, the CDR3 is TGCAGTGCTAGAGCCACCAGGGAAAGTGGAGCTTTCTTT.

On this clonotype itself: One end of the junction fails to match germline, which may point to a read error. The chain employs TRBV6-1 and TRBJ2-1; maybe TRBD1 (5 bases). The CDR3 consists of 19 residues. Germline CDR1 is MNHNS and CDR2 is SASEGT. DNA of the CDR3: TGTGCCAGCAGTGAGTTTGATACAGGTACAACAGTCTCCTACAGTGAGCAGTTCTTC. It encodes CASSEFDTGTTVSYSEQFF.

This chain uses TRBV6-5 with TRBJ2-1; possible D gene TRBD1, 6 bases. Trimming removed 2 bases from V and 8 bases from J, with 13 bases in between. The CDR3 is 14 residues long. Germline V lookup: CDR1 MNHEY, CDR2 SVGAGI. The CDR3 DNA follows: TGTGCCAGCAGTTACACGCTCCCAGGGGATGAGCAGTTCTTC. Protein product: CASSYTLPGDEQFF.

This clonotype has a handful of counts. The chain uses TRBV11-2 and TRBJ2-7, with 10 bases lining up with TRBD1. The junction had 8 bases not matched to a gene; V was cut back by 5 bases and J by 1 base. In germline, CDR1 is SGHAT, CDR2 FQNNGV. This CDR3 has 16 amino acids. The CDR3 DNA reads TGTGCCAGCAGCCCCCAGGGACAGGGGAAATCCTACGAGCAGTACTTC. It encodes CASSPQGQGKSYEQYF.

The chain combines TRBV7-9 with TRBJ1-1, with a possible D match to TRBD1 (5 bases). Germline CDR1 SEHNR, CDR2 FQNEAQ (reference sequence). The CDR3 consists of 14 residues. The V gene lost 3 bases and the J gene lost 4 bases, with 12 bases spanning the gap. The DNA of the CDR3 is TGTGCCAGCAGCTTCGGGGGTTGGGCCACTGAAGCTTTCTTT. This codes for CASSFGGWATEAFF.

The chain couples TRBV5-1 to TRBJ1-2; D not certain. The germline gives CDR1 SGHRS, CDR2 YFSETQ. The CDR3 has 13 amino acids. V was cut by 0 bases and J by 7 bases, with 10 bases left in between. The CDR3 DNA follows: TGCGCCAGCAGCTTGGAAGGGAACGTTGGCTACACCTTC. Residues: CASSLEGNVGYTF.

The CDR3 reads CASSQGVTGGYEQFF. For the CDR3, the DNA is TGTGCCAGCAGCCAAGGGGTGACAGGGGGATATGAGCAGTTCTTC. The chain uses TRBV4-2 and TRBJ2-1; TRBD1 matches 9 bases. The length of the CDR3 is 15 residues. In germline, CDR1 is LGHNA, CDR2 YNFKEQ. After removal of 1 base from V and 8 bases from J, the junction contained 6 bases not matched to a gene.

This chain links TRBV7-2 with TRBJ2-1; 8 bases fit TRBD2. This CDR3 is 14 amino acids long. The germline V gene encodes CDR1 SGHTA and CDR2 FQGNSA. V trimming: 2 bases; J trimming: 6 bases; junction bases outside the gene matches: 3. Written as DNA, the CDR3 is TGTGCCAGCAGCTTAAGGACTAGCATCAATGAGCAGTTCTTC. It specifies CASSLRTSINEQFF.

The chain joins TRBV11-2 to TRBJ2-5; D possibly corresponds to TRBD2 (5 bases). Germline V gene sequence: CDR1 SGHAT, CDR2 FQNNGV. Trimming took off 5 bases at V and 5 bases at J, with 12 bases between the two ends. The CDR3 is made up of 13 amino acids. The CDR3 bases are TGTGCCAGCAGCGTGACTATTTACGAGACCCAGTACTTC. Protein: CASSVTIYETQYF.

In DNA form, the CDR3 reads TGTGCCAGCAAATCCCAGGCCAGGGCCTACGAGCAGTACTTC. Residues: CASKSQARAYEQYF. This chain joins TRBV6-6 and TRBJ2-7, with a weak D call TRBD1 (5 bases). CDR1 is MNHNY and CDR2 is SVGAGI in the germline V gene (reference sequence). V was shortened by 7 bases and J by 2 bases, with 15 bases between the two germline ends. CDR3 length equals 14 residues.

V usage is TRBV4-3 and J usage is TRBJ2-4; D possibly matches TRBD1 or TRBD2 (6 bases each). CDR3 length: 20 residues. CDR1 is LGHNA, CDR2 YSLEER, per germline. V was trimmed by 0 bases and J by 3 bases, leaving 24 bases between them. The CDR3 DNA follows: TGCGCCAGCAGCCAAGATTGGGGGCAGGGCAGGGCGGAGGGCAAAAACATTCAGTACTTC. It specifies CASSQDWGQGRAEGKNIQYF.

This clonotype was detected a few times. Sequence at one end of the junction differs from germline and may be a read error. The chain is built from TRBV20-1 and TRBJ2-3; D is perhaps TRBD2 (5 bases). This CDR3 contains 11 residues. From germline, CDR1 is DFQATT and CDR2 SNEGSKA (reference sequence). The CDR3 sequence: CSAASTDTQYF. The CDR3 DNA is TGCAGTGCTGCTAGCACGGATACGCAGTATTTT.

This chain joins TRBV5-1 and TRBJ2-2; D possibly uses TRBD1 or TRBD2 (6 bases each). CDR3 length equals 16 residues. Germline loops: CDR1 SGHRS, CDR2 YFSETQ. Trimming took 2 bases from V and 5 from J, leaving 16 bases between them. CDR3 DNA sequence: TGCGCCAGCAGCTTAACTGGGGGGACAAAGACCGGGGAGCTGTTTTTT. Protein: CASSLTGGTKTGELFF.

The chain uses TRBV11-2 and TRBJ2-7, with 7 bases lining up with TRBD1. V gave up 5 bases and J gave up 6 bases; unmatched junction bases: 13. The germline V gene has CDR1 SGHAT and CDR2 FQNNGV. CDR3 length equals 15 residues. The CDR3 DNA reads TGTGCCAGCAGCCCGGACAGGATAGTCATGGGCGAGCAGTACTTC. This translates into CASSPDRIVMGEQYF.

The chain has TRBV7-8 and TRBJ2-1, with D possibly being TRBD2 (7 bases). Trimming shortened V by 3 bases and J by 7 bases, and 28 bases separated the two germline ends. CDR3 length: 19 amino acids. CDR1 and CDR2 from the germline V gene are SGHVS and FQNEAQ. The DNA of the CDR3 is TGTGCCAGCAGCTTTGTGGGGGGCCGCCTAGCGGCGGACCTTAATGAGCAGTTCTTC. Translating gives CASSFVGGRLAADLNEQFF.

This clonotype occurred a few times. The chain is built from TRBV2 and TRBJ1-6; tentatively, D is TRBD1 (6 bases). The V and J ends lost 11 bases and 0 bases respectively, with 11 bases between them. The CDR3 is made up of 14 amino acids. Germline CDR1 and CDR2: SNHLY and FYNNEI. CDR3 sequence reads: CAGRGSSYNSPLHF. CDR3 DNA: TGTGCCGGAAGGGGGAGCTCCTATAATTCACCCCTCCACTTT. The full variable domain, completed using reference TRBV2 and TRBJ1-6, is EPEVTQTPSHQVTQMGQEVILRCVPISNHLYFYWYRQILGQKVEFLVSFYNNEISEKSEIFDDQFSVERPDGSNFTLKIRSTKLEDSAMYFCAGRGSSYNSPLHFGNGTRLTVT.

This clonotype has just a few counts. This chain links TRBV4-2 with TRBJ2-1; D unresolved. Trimming took off 0 bases at V and 12 bases at J, with 9 bases between the two ends. This CDR3 region has 12 residues. The V gene's germline CDR1 is LGHNA and CDR2 YNFKEQ. The CDR3 loop is CASSQDLGWQFF. For the CDR3, the DNA is TGTGCCAGCAGCCAAGATCTCGGCTGGCAGTTCTTC.

The chain recombines TRBV6-2 or TRBV6-3 with TRBJ2-5; tentative D call: TRBD2 (5 bases). This CDR3 has 16 residues. The ends were cut back, 6 bases at V and 3 bases at J, with 20 bases in the middle. Germline CDR1 and CDR2: MNHEY and SVGEGT. DNA of the CDR3: TGTGCCAGCAGCTACATAATGGGTAGAGGGAAAGAGACCCAGTACTTC. Translating gives CASSYIMGRGKETQYF.

CDR3 protein: CASSPQGSAGELFF. CDR3 in DNA: TGTGCCAGCAGCCCCCAGGGCAGTGCCGGGGAGCTGTTTTTT. This chain uses TRBV7-2 with TRBJ2-2; D may be TRBD1 (5 bases). Trimming took off 5 bases at V and 6 bases at J, with 13 bases between the two ends. Germline values: CDR1 SGHTA, CDR2 FQGNSA. The CDR3 extends over 14 amino acids. Based on the CDR3 plus reference TRBV7-2 and TRBJ2-2, the full variable domain is GAGVSQSPSNKVTEKGKDVELRCDPISGHTALYWYRQSLGQGLEFLIYFQGNSAPDKSGLPSDRFSAERTGGSVSTLTIQRTQQEDSAVYLCASSPQGSAGELFFGEGSRLTVL.

The gene calls are TRBV4-2 and TRBJ1-3; 8 bases line up with TRBD1. Per germline, CDR1 LGHNA and CDR2 YNFKEQ. The length of the CDR3 is 14 residues. The J segment lost 7 bases and the V segment lost 8 bases, leaving 10 bases of the junction unmatched. The CDR3 reads CASSRDRQRNTIYF. In DNA, the CDR3 is TGTGCCAGCTCCCGGGACAGGCAACGGAACACCATATATTTT.

The chain employs TRBV6-1 and TRBJ1-6; D gene unclear. Trimming removed 3 bases at V and 11 bases at J, with 11 bases between. Germline assignment: CDR1 MNHNS and CDR2 SASEGT. The CDR3 loop spans 13 amino acids. The CDR3 bases are TGTGCCAGCAGTGACCGGGCCGGGACACCCCTCCACTTT. This encodes CASSDRAGTPLHF.